These 2 T cell receptor beta chains share one sample of origin, sequenced in a study of blood T cells in healthy people across ages. Then a second PCR, running about 6 to 11 cycles, was carried out with a sample-barcoded 5' primer and a J-beta primer mix. TCRdb reanalysed the 5' RACE reads using MiXCR and keeps one entry per CDR3 protein. The profile shows roughly 1.7 million distinct CDR3 sequences, about 35% of them singletons. The specimen was blood. These receptors were obtained from a woman in her 30s in good health.

The chain carries TRBV25-1 and TRBJ1-1, with a tentative D call TRBD1 (6 bases). Germline values: CDR1 MGHDK, CDR2 SYGVNS. The CDR3 is 12 residues long. Trimming removed 3 bases from V and 11 bases from J, with 13 bases in between. CDR3 nucleotides: TGTGCCAGCAGTGATGACAGGACTAGGGCTTTCTTT. It encodes CASSDDRTRAFF.

The chain uses TRBV4-2 and TRBJ1-1, with D tentatively TRBD1 (5 bases). The CDR3 covers 16 residues. Germline V gene sequence: CDR1 LGHNA, CDR2 YNFKEQ. V was pared by 0 bases and J by 1 base, with 12 bases between. The CDR3 coding sequence is TGTGCCAGCAGCCAAGAGGGAGGACAAACGAACACTGAAGCTTTCTTT. It encodes CASSQEGGQTNTEAFF.